This T cell receptor beta chain was documented in a study of OX40 agonist ivuxolimab in advanced cancers. General study results and limits: Circulating CD4+ and CD8+ T cells showed clonal expansion by week 6 at 0.1 to 3.0 mg/kg. The average count of expanded clones was higher among CD8+ T cells than among CD4+.

Sequencing was performed with immunoSEQ multiplex PCR; in TCRdb, only in-frame clones are kept and a portion is missing. The sample yields more than 65,000 clones, approximately 91% seen once. A word on this clone: Its antigen remains unidentified.

The CDR3 covers 19 residues. Unmatched junction bases numbered 18, after V lost 4 bases and J lost 4 bases. Germline V gives CDR1 GTSNPN, CDR2 SVGIG (reference sequence). This TCR came from an adult with an advanced solid tumor such as melanoma, head and neck, liver or kidney cancer. The sample consisted of CD4+ or CD8+ T cells sorted from blood, taken in a trial of the OX40 agonist ivuxolimab. The chain uses TRBV30 and TRBJ2-6, with TRBD1 matching over 8 bases. The CDR3 is CAWIDQDRANFPGANVLTF. CDR3 nucleotides: TGTGCCTGGATTGATCAGGACAGGGCAAATTTCCCCGGGGCCAACGTCCTGACTTTC.